One sample yielded the 21 T cell receptor beta chains listed below, sequenced in a study of T cells in Graves' hyperthyroidism and ophthalmopathy. The source material, RNA transcripts, was used to amplify TCR beta CDR3 regions. A set of HTBI primers served as the primers for a first-round RT-PCR of the TCR CDR3. TCRdb reanalysed the multiplex PCR reads using MiXCR and keeps one entry per CDR3 protein. Seen here are 500,000 to 800,000 distinct CDR3 sequences, just under 45% observed once, and the top ten hold under 8%. Sequenced: peripheral blood or thyroid tissue (not recorded which). The receptors originated from an adult man with Graves' disease, either hyperthyroidism or ophthalmopathy (not recorded which).

In its sample, this clonotype was seen a few times. The chain joins TRBV7-9 to TRBJ2-7; D not resolved. With 5 bases removed from V and 3 bases from J, the gap between germline ends came to 17 bases. Looked up from germline, CDR1 is SEHNR and CDR2 is FQNEAQ (reference sequence). The CDR3 length is 15 residues. The CDR3 sequence: CASSQNSPRIYEQYF. The CDR3, as DNA: TGTGCCAGCAGCCAGAACAGCCCCAGGATCTACGAGCAGTACTTC.

The chain combines TRBV6-5 with TRBJ2-7; tentatively, D is TRBD1 (6 bases). The V gene's germline CDR1 is MNHEY and CDR2 SVGAGI. V lost 2 bases and J lost 2, with 7 bases in between. CDR3 length: 13 residues. The CDR3 DNA sequence: TGTGCCAGCAGTTACGACAGGACCTACGAGCAGTACTTC. As protein: CASSYDRTYEQYF.

The chain carries TRBV10-3 and TRBJ1-5; D gene unclear. CDR1 is ENHRY and CDR2 is SYGVKD in the germline V gene. This CDR3 comprises 14 residues. V lost 6 bases and J 5 bases, leaving 14 bases between the germline ends. CDR3 residues: CAISDIGEDQPQHF. CDR3 DNA sequence: TGTGCCATCAGCGATATCGGGGAGGATCAGCCCCAGCATTTT.

This clonotype has at least ten counts. This chain uses TRBV15 with TRBJ2-7; 10 bases match TRBD1. The junction had 11 bases not matched to a gene; V was cut back by 5 bases and J by 4 bases. Germline loops: CDR1 LNHNV, CDR2 YYDKDF (reference sequence). The CDR3 runs 16 residues. The CDR3, as DNA: TGTGCCACCAGCGCCCCAACCGGGACAGGGGTTTACGAGCAGTACTTC. As protein: CATSAPTGTGVYEQYF.

This clonotype was seen at least ten times. V and J are TRBV2 and TRBJ1-5; D is undetermined. CDR1 SNHLY and CDR2 FYNNEI come from the germline V gene. V gave up 6 bases and J gave up 0 bases, with 9 bases separating them. CDR3 length equals 14 residues. Here the CDR3 reads CASRESDSNQPQHF. The CDR3 nucleotides read TGTGCCAGCAGGGAGAGCGATAGCAATCAGCCCCAGCATTTT.

Comment on this clonotype: At one end, the junction sequence differs from germline, possibly due to a read error. This sequence joins TRBV6-5 and TRBJ2-7; TRBD2 aligns across 9 bases. This CDR3 spans 17 amino acids. Germline V gives CDR1 MNHEY, CDR2 SVGAGI. The CDR3 DNA follows: TGTGCCATCAGTTACGGGGTTAGCGGGAGTCTGACCTACGAGCAGTACTTC. This codes for CAISYGVSGSLTYEQYF.

V gene TRBV10-3 combines with J gene TRBJ2-5; 7 nucleotides match TRBD1. Per germline, CDR1 ENHRY and CDR2 SYGVKD. The CDR3 is made up of 15 amino acids. V shed 2 bases and J 4 bases; nucleotides not matched to a gene: 7. CDR3 in amino acids: CAISEAGGTGETQYF. CDR3 nucleotide sequence: TGTGCCATCAGTGAGGCAGGGGGAACGGGAGAGACCCAGTACTTC.

This clonotype was counted many times. CDR3 nucleotide sequence: TGTGCCAGCAGCGGGACAGGGTCGGTCGACTATGGCTACACCTTC. It encodes CASSGTGSVDYGYTF. The V call is TRBV9, the J call TRBJ1-2; TRBD1 matches at 8 bases. The CDR3 loop spans 15 amino acids. Trimming cost V 3 bases and J 3 bases; bases outside gene matches: 7. The germline V gene has CDR1 SGDLS and CDR2 YYNGEE.

About this clonotype itself: This could be a read error, since a much larger clone is one nucleotide away. This rearrangement joins TRBV9 to TRBJ2-5, with D possibly matching TRBD2 (6 bases). Germline V CDR1 and CDR2: SGDLS, YYNGEE. V shed 9 bases and J shed 3 bases, with 21 bases lying between them. The CDR3 is 15 residues long. The CDR3 sequence is CATSDLGGAKETQYF. The CDR3 DNA is TGTGCCACCAGTGATTTGGGCGGGGCGAAAGAGACCCAGTACTTC.

The chain's CDR3 is CASGGLAGPRDEQYF. The CDR3 DNA follows: TGCGCCAGCGGTGGACTAGCGGGGCCGCGGGACGAGCAGTACTTC. The chain is built from TRBV5-1 and TRBJ2-7; 12 nucleotides agree with TRBD2. With 7 bases clipped from V and 5 bases from J, the junction kept 10 bases outside the gene matches. This CDR3 has 15 residues. The germline CDR1 and CDR2 sequences are SGHRS and YFSETQ. Drawing the rest from reference TRBV5-1 and TRBJ2-7, the complete variable domain is KAGVTQTPRYLIKTRGQQVTLSCSPISGHRSVSWYQQTPGQGLQFLFEYFSETQRNKGNFPGRFSGRQFSNSRSEMNVSTLELGDSALYLCASGGLAGPRDEQYFGPGTRLTVT.

In its sample, this clonotype was seen a few times. CDR3 in amino acids: CASSKPGLAPQETQYF. CDR3 sequence (DNA): TGTGCCAGCAGCAAACCGGGACTAGCGCCGCAAGAGACCCAGTACTTC. The chain is built from TRBV7-2 and TRBJ2-5; 10 nucleotides agree with TRBD2. Losses at the gene ends were 5 bases for V and 2 bases for J; bases not matched to a gene: 8. Germline V CDR1 and CDR2: SGHTA, FQGNSA. The CDR3 runs 16 residues.

This clonotype was counted between two and nine times. This sequence joins TRBV6-5 and TRBJ2-7, with a possible D match to TRBD1 (6 bases). In germline, CDR1 is MNHEY, CDR2 SVGAGI. Deletions cut 5 bases from V and 5 bases from J, with 16 bases between. The CDR3 consists of 14 residues. The chain's CDR3 is CASSPSQGPHEQYF. DNA of the CDR3: TGTGCCAGCAGTCCCTCTCAGGGGCCCCACGAGCAGTACTTC.

The genes are TRBV20-1 and TRBJ2-7; 11 bases align to TRBD2. CDR3 length: 16 amino acids. The V and J ends lost 3 bases and 2 bases, in that order; junction bases with no gene match: 9. CDR1 and CDR2 from the germline V gene are DFQATT and SNEGSKA (reference sequence). The CDR3 region is CSASLATSGTTYEQYF. CDR3 bases: TGCAGTGCTAGTTTGGCGACTAGCGGGACCACCTACGAGCAGTACTTC.

The J gene is TRBJ1-2, the V gene TRBV7-8; D uncertain. Germline CDR1 reads SGHVS; CDR2 reads FQNEAQ. V lost 2 bases, J lost 5 bases, and 15 bases lay in between. This CDR3 contains 15 residues. CDR3 DNA: TGTGCCAGCAGCTTAACAGAAGGCGGCGGGTATGGCTACACCTTC. This sequence encodes CASSLTEGGGYGYTF.

This clonotype was observed once. The rearrangement joins TRBV6-1 to TRBJ2-7; TRBD1 aligns across 8 bases. Germline CDR1 MNHNS, CDR2 SASEGT. The ends lost 8 bases at V and 6 bases at J; junction bases unmatched: 24. The CDR3 runs to 18 residues. For the CDR3, the DNA is TGTGCCAGCCGACAGGGGCCAAGTGAGTGGACGGATCCGTCCGAGCAGTACTTC. Amino acids: CASRQGPSEWTDPSEQYF.

This clonotype was observed many times. This sequence joins TRBV2 and TRBJ1-1; D is unresolved. V was cut by 2 bases and J by 11 bases, with 12 bases left in between. The CDR3 spans 12 residues. Germline CDR1 SNHLY, CDR2 FYNNEI. CDR3 in DNA: TGTGCCAGCAGTGAAACGGAGCTGGGGGCTTTCTTT. It translates to CASSETELGAFF. The whole variable domain, filled in from reference TRBV2 and TRBJ1-1, reads EPEVTQTPSHQVTQMGQEVILRCVPISNHLYFYWYRQILGQKVEFLVSFYNNEISEKSEIFDDQFSVERPDGSNFTLKIRSTKLEDSAMYFCASSETELGAFFGQGTRLTVV.

This sequence joins TRBV7-9 and TRBJ2-7, with D perhaps TRBD1 (5 bases). Looked up from germline, CDR1 is SEHNR and CDR2 is FQNEAQ (reference sequence). The CDR3 has 11 residues. The V gene lost 5 bases and the J gene lost 5 bases, with 7 bases spanning the gap. The DNA for the CDR3 is TGTGCCAGCAGCATACAGGACGAGCAGTACTTC. This sequence encodes CASSIQDEQYF. Looking up the rest from reference TRBV7-9 and TRBJ2-7 gives the full variable domain: DTGVSQNPRHKITKRGQNVTFRCDPISEHNRLYWYRQTLGQGPEFLTYFQNEAQLEKSRLLSDRFSAERPKGSFSTLEIQRTEQGDSAMYLCASSIQDEQYFGPGTRLTVT.

The J gene is TRBJ1-1, the V gene TRBV9; D call uncertain. From germline, CDR1 is SGDLS and CDR2 YYNGEE. The CDR3 runs 13 residues. V was shortened by 5 bases and J by 10 bases, with 18 bases between the two germline ends. Here the CDR3 reads CASSEAELGLAFF. The CDR3 DNA is TGTGCCAGCAGTGAAGCCGAACTGGGGTTAGCTTTCTTT.

The table lists this clonotype with a few counts. CDR3 protein: CASSLWGANQPQHF. The DNA for the CDR3 is TGTGCCAGCAGTTTGTGGGGGGCCAATCAGCCCCAGCATTTT. The chain combines TRBV12-3 or TRBV12-4 with TRBJ1-5; D possibly corresponds to TRBD1 (6 bases). V lost 3 bases, J lost 3 bases, and 9 bases lay in between. The CDR3 spans 14 residues.

The chain recombines TRBV24-1 with TRBJ1-6; D is unresolved. Per the germline V gene, CDR1 is KGHDR and CDR2 is SFDVKD. Trimming cost V 6 bases and J 17 bases, with 10 bases left between them. The CDR3 runs 10 residues. CDR3 region: CATSYSSFHF. DNA for the CDR3: TGTGCCACCAGTTATTCATCCTTCCACTTT.

This chain joins TRBV25-1 and TRBJ1-1, with D possibly matching TRBD1 (6 bases). In germline, CDR1 is MGHDK, CDR2 SYGVNS. V was clipped by 11 bases and J by 1 base, with 23 bases between them. The CDR3 is 16 amino acids. CDR3 in amino acids: CALGGRGWTGNTEAFF. The CDR3, as DNA: TGTGCCTTAGGGGGGAGAGGATGGACGGGGAACACTGAAGCTTTCTTT.